The 28 T cell receptor beta chains presented below share a single source sample, sequenced in a study of neurological immune-mediated disorders. From the 5' RACE reads, TCRdb called clonotypes with MiXCR, one entry per CDR3 protein. The table records 55,000 to 70,000 distinct CDR3 sequences, around 5% of them present only once. The sequencing sample was made of PBMCs. The receptors originated from a human donor with multiple sclerosis. The donor label of this sample is uncertain.

This clonotype was seen a few times. The chain couples TRBV18 to TRBJ2-3; D gene uncertain. CDR3 length equals 13 residues. Trimming pared 2 bases from V and 4 bases from J, leaving 7 bases between. Germline V gene data show CDR1 as KGHSH and CDR2 as LQKENI. The CDR3 reads CASSPNAADTQYF. The CDR3 DNA follows: TGTGCCAGCTCACCAAATGCGGCAGATACGCAGTATTTT.

Many counts were recorded for this clonotype. This sequence joins TRBV25-1 and TRBJ2-2; a possible D gene is TRBD1 (6 bases). The CDR3 runs 17 residues. Germline V gives CDR1 MGHDK, CDR2 SYGVNS. Trimming stripped 3 bases from V and 1 base from J, with 15 bases between. In DNA form, the CDR3 reads TGTGCCAGCAGTGACAGCGTGGCAGGGGTGAACACCGGGGAGCTGTTTTTT. Encoded protein: CASSDSVAGVNTGELFF.

This clonotype was recorded many times. The chain couples TRBV5-1 to TRBJ1-5, with D perhaps TRBD1 (6 bases). The V end was cut by 4 bases, the J end by 3 bases, with 11 bases between. This CDR3 has 14 amino acids. Germline CDR1 SGHRS, CDR2 YFSETQ. For the CDR3, the DNA is TGCGCCAGCAGCCCGGACAGCGCCAATCAGCCCCAGCATTTT. Protein sequence: CASSPDSANQPQHF.

The gene calls are TRBV5-6 and TRBJ2-3, with D unclear. V lost 1 base and J lost 5, with 14 bases in between. Germline CDR1 reads SGHDT; CDR2 reads YYEEEE. The CDR3 covers 15 residues. The CDR3 region has the DNA TGTGCCAGCAGCTTGTACTCGAAGGTCATAGATACGCAGTATTTT. Its protein is CASSLYSKVIDTQYF.

At least ten counts were recorded for this clonotype. V is TRBV4-2 and J is TRBJ1-4; possibly TRBD1 for D (5 bases). The V end was cut by 0 bases, the J end by 8 bases, with 13 bases between. Germline CDR1 and CDR2: LGHNA and YNFKEQ. This CDR3 spans 15 amino acids. CDR3 bases: TGTGCCAGCAGCCAAGAAGGTCAGGGAGGCGAAAAACTGTTTTTT. It encodes CASSQEGQGGEKLFF.

This clonotype was seen ten or more times. V and J are TRBV7-8 and TRBJ2-7, with 7 bases that match TRBD2. Losses at the gene ends were 3 bases for V and 3 bases for J; bases not matched to a gene: 8. Germline V gives CDR1 SGHVS, CDR2 FQNEAQ. This CDR3 spans 15 amino acids. As DNA, the CDR3 is TGTGCCAGCAGCTTTACGGGGGGATTAAACTACGAGCAGTACTTC. Translated: CASSFTGGLNYEQYF.

This clonotype was seen ten or more times. The chain recombines TRBV6-2 or TRBV6-3 with TRBJ1-2, with 7 bases identical to TRBD1. Germline CDR1 and CDR2: MNHEY and SVGEGT. This CDR3 contains 13 residues. Trimming took 3 bases from V and 8 from J; bases not matched to a gene: 6. CDR3: CASSYTQGDGYTF. The CDR3 DNA follows: TGTGCCAGCAGTTATACCCAGGGGGACGGCTACACCTTC.

This clonotype occurred many times. The gene calls are TRBV7-2 and TRBJ2-1; D is unclear. CDR1 SGHTA and CDR2 FQGNSA come from the germline V gene. CDR3 length: 14 residues. The V gene lost 5 bases and the J gene lost 2 bases, with 10 bases spanning the gap. CDR3 region: CASSGNRAYNEQFF. CDR3 in DNA: TGTGCCAGCAGCGGAAACAGAGCCTACAATGAGCAGTTCTTC.

The sample holds many counts of this clonotype. This rearrangement joins TRBV5-1 to TRBJ1-1; 10 nucleotides line up with TRBD1. V lost 7 bases, J lost 5 bases, and 8 bases stayed unmatched. Germline V gene data show CDR1 as SGHRS and CDR2 as YFSETQ. CDR3 length: 14 amino acids. CDR3 amino acids: CASGTGERSTEAFF. The CDR3, as DNA: TGCGCCAGCGGGACAGGGGAGCGGAGTACTGAAGCTTTCTTT.

This chain joins TRBV20-1 and TRBJ1-1, with 7 nucleotides matching TRBD1. Germline trimming cut 5 bases from V and 11 bases from J; bases unmatched to any gene: 11. The CDR3 is 12 residues long. Per the germline V gene, CDR1 is DFQATT and CDR2 is SNEGSKA (reference sequence). The CDR3 loop is CSAGDRTEEAFF. Written as DNA, the CDR3 is TGCAGTGCTGGGGACAGAACCGAAGAGGCTTTCTTT.

This clonotype was observed many times. The V call is TRBV6-5, the J call TRBJ1-5, with TRBD1 matching over 10 bases. Germline lookup yields CDR1 MNHEY and CDR2 SVGAGI. This CDR3 is 15 amino acids long. With V trimmed by 2 bases and J by 4 bases, 2 bases remained unmatched. The chain's CDR3 is CASSYGTGANQPQHF. The CDR3 coding sequence is TGTGCCAGCAGTTACGGGACAGGGGCGAATCAGCCCCAGCATTTT.

This clonotype has ten or more counts. The chain links TRBV5-1 to TRBJ2-1, with 8 nucleotides matching TRBD2. There are 16 residues in the CDR3. V dropped 2 bases and J dropped 3; count of bases not matched to a gene: 7. Germline CDR1 is SGHRS and CDR2 is YFSETQ. The CDR3 loop reads CASSLIPGLVYNEQFF. Written as DNA, the CDR3 is TGCGCCAGCAGCTTAATCCCGGGACTAGTCTACAATGAGCAGTTCTTC.

The chain carries TRBV20-1 and TRBJ1-4; D may be TRBD1 (5 bases). This CDR3 has 14 residues. The V gene lost 6 bases and the J gene lost 2 bases, with 13 bases spanning the gap. The germline V gene has CDR1 DFQATT and CDR2 SNEGSKA (reference sequence). This CDR3 is CSAREGNTNEKLFF. The CDR3 nucleotides read TGCAGTGCCAGGGAGGGGAACACTAATGAAAAACTGTTTTTT.

This clonotype showed up many times. V is TRBV5-1 and J is TRBJ1-1; D perhaps matches TRBD1 (5 bases). Germline CDR1 SGHRS, CDR2 YFSETQ. The CDR3 runs 15 residues. V was clipped by 4 bases and J by 1 base, with 14 bases between them. The CDR3 reads CASSPSAGWNTEAFF. In nucleotides, the CDR3 is TGCGCCAGCAGCCCGTCCGCAGGGTGGAACACTGAAGCTTTCTTT.

This clonotype has ten or more counts. This chain links TRBV6-6 with TRBJ1-2, with 8 bases identical to TRBD1. V dropped 2 bases and J dropped 6; count of bases not matched to a gene: 14. The CDR3 totals 17 residues. Per germline, CDR1 MNHNY and CDR2 SVGAGI (reference sequence). CDR3 in amino acids: CASSYMGTGPGAHGYTF. The CDR3 DNA follows: TGTGCCAGCAGTTACATGGGGACAGGTCCCGGGGCCCATGGCTACACCTTC.

This clonotype occurred many times. V usage is TRBV20-1 and J usage is TRBJ2-5; 8 nucleotides match TRBD1. The CDR3 runs to 14 residues. Germline V lookup: CDR1 DFQATT, CDR2 SNEGSKA (reference sequence). After removal of 7 bases from V and 2 bases from J, the junction contained 9 bases not matched to a gene. The CDR3 region is CSVPGQGRQETQYF. Written as DNA, the CDR3 is TGCAGTGTCCCCGGACAGGGTCGACAAGAGACCCAGTACTTC.

The table lists this clonotype with a few counts. V usage is TRBV4-1 and J usage is TRBJ1-4; D remains ambiguous. CDR3 length equals 14 residues. Per the germline V gene, CDR1 is MGHRA and CDR2 is YSYEKL. V lost 0 bases and J 8 bases, leaving 10 bases between the germline ends. Here the CDR3 DNA reads TGCGCCAGCAGCCAAGATCCCGGAGGGGAAAAACTGTTTTTT. This gives the protein CASSQDPGGEKLFF.

Only one count was recorded for this clonotype. This sequence joins TRBV5-1 and TRBJ1-2; D perhaps matches TRBD1 (5 bases). The V and J ends lost 0 bases and 8 bases respectively, with 8 bases between them. The CDR3 sequence is 12 residues long. Germline V lookup: CDR1 SGHRS, CDR2 YFSETQ. In DNA, the CDR3 is TGCGCCAGCAGCTTGGCAAACAGGGGCTACACCTTC. This translates into CASSLANRGYTF.

This clonotype was recorded at least ten times. The CDR3 spells CSALPPGGPNTGELFF. CDR3 bases: TGCAGTGCCCTACCCCCTGGGGGCCCAAACACCGGGGAGCTGTTTTTT. The chain employs TRBV20-1 and TRBJ2-2; D perhaps matches TRBD1 (6 bases). V was trimmed by 6 bases and J by 2 bases, leaving 19 bases between them. Germline V lookup: CDR1 DFQATT, CDR2 SNEGSKA (reference sequence). This CDR3 comprises 16 residues.

This clonotype was counted ten times or more. This chain connects TRBV5-1 to TRBJ2-1; D not certain. V was clipped by 0 bases and J by 4 bases, with 2 bases between them. The germline V gene encodes CDR1 SGHRS and CDR2 YFSETQ. CDR3 length: 12 residues. The CDR3 region has the DNA TGCGCCAGCAGCTTGGTTTACAATGAGCAGTTCTTC. Translated, it gives CASSLVYNEQFF.

This clonotype occurred many times. The chain links TRBV29-1 to TRBJ2-3; D remains unclear. V was cut by 0 bases and J by 0 bases, with 7 bases left in between. This CDR3 has 14 residues. Germline CDR1 SQVTM, CDR2 ANQGSEA. CDR3 nucleotide sequence: TGCAGCGTTGAAGATAGTGTTAGCACAGATACGCAGTATTTT. Translated: CSVEDSVSTDTQYF.

This clonotype showed up many times. The chain employs TRBV10-2 and TRBJ1-5; possibly TRBD1 for D (6 bases). With 5 bases removed from V and 0 bases from J, the gap between germline ends came to 11 bases. The CDR3 length is 15 residues. Germline V gene lookup returns CDR1 WSHSY and CDR2 SAAADI. The CDR3 nucleotides read TGCGCCAGCAGTTCACAGGGTGCTAGCAATCAGCCCCAGCATTTT. Translation: CASSSQGASNQPQHF.

This clonotype was seen repeatedly, ten times or more. The chain links TRBV5-1 to TRBJ2-3; D tentatively reads TRBD1 or TRBD2 (5 bases each). The CDR3 has 16 amino acids. Germline lookup yields CDR1 SGHRS and CDR2 YFSETQ. The germline V and J ends were trimmed by 1 base and 0 bases, with 12 bases remaining between them. The CDR3 region is CASSLWGRPSTDTQYF. The DNA for the CDR3 is TGCGCCAGCAGCTTGTGGGGACGGCCTAGCACAGATACGCAGTATTTT.

J is TRBJ1-5 and V is TRBV5-1; D possibly corresponds to TRBD1 (5 bases). Germline V gene lookup returns CDR1 SGHRS and CDR2 YFSETQ. The V end was cut by 4 bases, the J end by 4 bases, with 15 bases between. This CDR3 comprises 15 residues. The DNA of the CDR3 is TGCGCCAGCAGCCAGGCAGGGTTGGAAAATCAGCCCCAGCATTTT. This sequence encodes CASSQAGLENQPQHF. The full variable domain, rest sourced from reference TRBV5-1 and TRBJ1-5, is KAGVTQTPRYLIKTRGQQVTLSCSPISGHRSVSWYQQTPGQGLQFLFEYFSETQRNKGNFPGRFSGRQFSNSRSEMNVSTLELGDSALYLCASSQAGLENQPQHFGDGTRLSIL.

This clonotype was detected many times. The chain has TRBV7-2 and TRBJ2-3; 10 bases are shared with TRBD2. The CDR3 has 17 amino acids. The ends lost 1 base at V and 0 bases at J; junction bases unmatched: 4. The germline V gene encodes CDR1 SGHTA and CDR2 FQGNSA. This CDR3 is CASSLGVSGGSTDTQYF. CDR3 in DNA: TGTGCCAGCAGCTTAGGGGTTAGCGGGGGGAGCACAGATACGCAGTATTTT.

Many counts were recorded for this clonotype. This chain uses TRBV2 with TRBJ2-5; either TRBD1 or TRBD2 may supply D (7 bases each). CDR3 size: 15 residues. CDR1 is SNHLY, CDR2 FYNNEI, per germline. V was clipped by 4 bases and J by 1 base, with 13 bases between them. This CDR3 reads CASSASGTVQETQYF. CDR3 coding DNA: TGTGCCAGCAGTGCGAGCGGGACAGTCCAAGAGACCCAGTACTTC.

In this sample, this clonotype turned up many times. This chain uses TRBV2 with TRBJ2-4, with 8 nucleotides matching TRBD2. Germline CDR1 reads SNHLY; CDR2 reads FYNNEI. This CDR3 is built from 16 residues. V lost 3 bases to trimming and J lost 0 bases; unmatched junction nucleotides: 4. As DNA, the CDR3 is TGTGCCAGCAGTGAGGAGCGGGGGCCAGCCAAAAACATTCAGTACTTC. This encodes CASSEERGPAKNIQYF.

Many counts were recorded for this clonotype. CDR3 sequence (DNA): TGCGCCAGCAGCCCCCCCGTCGGGGGTGGCACCGGGGAGCTGTTTTTT. Its protein is CASSPPVGGGTGELFF. V is TRBV5-1 and J is TRBJ2-2, with TRBD2 as a possible D gene (6 bases). Trimming left V 4 bases short and J 4 bases short, with 17 bases between. The CDR3 has 16 residues. From germline, CDR1 is SGHRS and CDR2 YFSETQ.